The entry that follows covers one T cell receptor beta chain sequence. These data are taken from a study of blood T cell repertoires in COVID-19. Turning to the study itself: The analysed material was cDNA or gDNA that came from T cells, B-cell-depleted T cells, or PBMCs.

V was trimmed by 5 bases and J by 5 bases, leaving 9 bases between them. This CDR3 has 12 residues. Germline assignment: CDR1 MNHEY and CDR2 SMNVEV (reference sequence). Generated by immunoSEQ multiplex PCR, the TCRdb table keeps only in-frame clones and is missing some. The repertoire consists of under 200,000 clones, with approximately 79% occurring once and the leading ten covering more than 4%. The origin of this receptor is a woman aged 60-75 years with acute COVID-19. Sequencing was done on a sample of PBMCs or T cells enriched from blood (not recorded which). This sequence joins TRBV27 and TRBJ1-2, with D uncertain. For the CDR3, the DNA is TGTGCCAGCAGTCCCCGGGGTTATGGCTACACCTTC. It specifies CASSPRGYGYTF.